The 32 T cell receptor beta chains reported below all come from one sample, sequenced in a study of OX40 agonist ivuxolimab in advanced cancers. Libraries were prepared by immunoSEQ multiplex PCR; TCRdb keeps only in-frame clonotypes and omits some of them. The sample lists roughly 48,000 clones, around 85% seen once, with around 1.1% in the top ten. The source was CD4+ or CD8+ T cells sorted from blood, collected in a trial of the OX40 agonist ivuxolimab. The receptor set was obtained from an adult with an advanced solid tumor such as melanoma, head and neck, liver or kidney cancer.

This chain uses TRBV29-1 with TRBJ2-2; TRBD1 or TRBD2 may be the D gene (5 bases each). V was shortened by 7 bases and J by 0 bases, with 12 bases between the two germline ends. The CDR3 covers 14 residues. The germline V gene has CDR1 SQVTM and CDR2 ANQGSEA. The CDR3 reads CSAFGAANTGELFF. CDR3 nucleotides: TGCAGCGCCTTCGGGGCCGCGAACACCGGGGAGCTGTTTTTT.

The chain links TRBV28 to TRBJ1-5; D is possibly TRBD1 (5 bases). Per germline, CDR1 MDHEN and CDR2 SYDVKM. This CDR3 contains 14 residues. Trimming cost V 7 bases and J 7 bases, with 17 bases left between them. Written as DNA, the CDR3 is TGTGCCAGCACCCTGGGGGGGTCTGGACAGCCCCAGCATTTT. This codes for CASTLGGSGQPQHF.

This clone was seen a single time. This chain joins TRBV14 and TRBJ1-1, with TRBD1 as a possible D gene (5 bases). Germline V CDR1 and CDR2: SGHDN, FVKESK. The CDR3 spans 15 residues. The V gene lost 1 base and the J gene lost 4 bases, with 13 bases spanning the gap. CDR3 nucleotide sequence: TGTGCCAGCAGCCAAGCTACAGGATGGGGCACTGAAGCTTTCTTT. Translated: CASSQATGWGTEAFF. The complete variable domain, with remaining parts taken from reference TRBV14 and TRBJ1-1, reads EAGVTQFPSHSVIEKGQTVTLRCDPISGHDNLYWYRRVMGKEIKFLLHFVKESKQDESGMPNNRFLAERTGGTYSTLKVQPAELEDSGVYFCASSQATGWGTEAFFGQGTRLTVV.

This sequence joins TRBV5-1 and TRBJ2-3; weak D call: TRBD1 (5 bases). The length of the CDR3 is 15 residues. Trimming stripped 2 bases from V and 0 bases from J, with 10 bases between. CDR1 and CDR2 from the germline V gene are SGHRS and YFSETQ. The CDR3 region has the DNA TGCGCCAGCAGCTTCAGGGAACCTAGCACAGATACGCAGTATTTT. Translated, it gives CASSFREPSTDTQYF.

V and J are TRBV6-4 and TRBJ2-3, with D unresolved. This CDR3 spans 13 amino acids. The germline V gene encodes CDR1 MRHNA and CDR2 SNTAGT. V was pared by 4 bases and J by 4 bases, with 9 bases between. The CDR3 sequence is CASSVSLADTQYF. The CDR3 bases are TGTGCCAGCAGTGTTAGTCTGGCAGATACGCAGTATTTT.

The chain combines TRBV5-6 with TRBJ2-3, with D unresolved. Germline CDR1 reads SGHDT; CDR2 reads YYEEEE. The V and J ends lost 2 bases and 0 bases respectively, with 4 bases between them. The CDR3 runs to 13 residues. CDR3 DNA: TGTGCCAGCAGCTTAGGGAGCACAGATACGCAGTATTTT. Protein product: CASSLGSTDTQYF.

The chain carries TRBV4-2 and TRBJ2-5; the match to TRBD1 covers 9 bases. The V gene's germline CDR1 is LGHNA and CDR2 YNFKEQ. Unmatched junction bases numbered 6, after V lost 4 bases and J lost 3 bases. This CDR3 is 15 amino acids long. CDR3 DNA sequence: TGTGCCAGCAGCCGAGACGGGACAGGGAAAGAGACCCAGTACTTC. It is translated as CASSRDGTGKETQYF.

This chain joins TRBV25-1 and TRBJ2-1, with D perhaps TRBD1 (7 bases). The CDR3 runs 14 residues. Germline CDR1 and CDR2: MGHDK and SYGVNS. Between the trimmed V and J ends, which lost 8 bases and 1 base, there was a span of 12 bases. The DNA of the CDR3 is TGTGCCAGCGACTCAGGGGGGTCCTACAATGAGCAGTTCTTC. Its translation is CASDSGGSYNEQFF.

This CDR3 reads CASSDPGLPQETQYF. CDR3 nucleotide sequence: TGTGCCAGCAGCGACCCGGGACTACCTCAAGAGACCCAGTACTTC. V usage is TRBV2 and J usage is TRBJ2-5; 7 positions match TRBD2. The ends lost 6 bases at V and 2 bases at J; junction bases unmatched: 9. Germline CDR1 reads SNHLY; CDR2 reads FYNNEI. This CDR3 has 15 residues. The variable domain in full, completed from reference TRBV2 and TRBJ2-5, reads EPEVTQTPSHQVTQMGQEVILRCVPISNHLYFYWYRQILGQKVEFLVSFYNNEISEKSEIFDDQFSVERPDGSNFTLKIRSTKLEDSAMYFCASSDPGLPQETQYFGPGTRLLVL.

The V call is TRBV7-4, the J call TRBJ1-5, with D possibly being TRBD1 (6 bases). Trimming removed 1 base at V and 4 bases at J, with 11 bases between. The CDR3 sequence is 15 residues long. Per germline, CDR1 SGHVT and CDR2 SQSDAQ. This CDR3 is CASSLGRGRNQPQHF. CDR3 bases: TGTGCCAGCAGCTTAGGGAGGGGGAGGAATCAGCCCCAGCATTTT.

V gene TRBV7-9 combines with J gene TRBJ1-2, with D hard to call. V was trimmed by 10 bases and J by 3 bases, leaving 12 bases between them. CDR1 and CDR2 (germline): SEHNR, FQNEAQ (reference sequence). This CDR3 has 12 residues. CDR3 region: CATPQDDYGYTF. DNA of the CDR3: TGTGCCACCCCGCAGGACGACTATGGCTACACCTTC.

This clone was observed a handful of times. This chain links TRBV7-2 with TRBJ2-3; D remains ambiguous. Germline V gene data show CDR1 as SGHTA and CDR2 as FQGNSA. The CDR3 length is 14 residues. V was cut by 0 bases and J by 4 bases, with 8 bases left in between. The CDR3 DNA follows: TGTGCCAGCAGCTTAGCGGGGTCCTCAGATACGCAGTATTTT. The encoded protein is CASSLAGSSDTQYF. Full variable domain (rest looked up from reference TRBV7-2 and TRBJ2-3): GAGVSQSPSNKVTEKGKDVELRCDPISGHTALYWYRQSLGQGLEFLIYFQGNSAPDKSGLPSDRFSAERTGGSVSTLTIQRTQQEDSAVYLCASSLAGSSDTQYFGPGTRLTVL.

This chain uses TRBV19 with TRBJ2-6, with TRBD2 identical over 12 bases. The germline CDR1 and CDR2 sequences are LNHDA and SQIVND (reference sequence). With V trimmed by 7 bases and J by 0 bases, 13 bases remained unmatched. There are 20 residues in the CDR3. The DNA for the CDR3 is TGTGCCAGTAAGAGAGGGAGACTAGCGGGAGAGGTCTCTGGGGCCAACGTCCTGACTTTC. Amino acids: CASKRGRLAGEVSGANVLTF. The full variable domain, in which reference TRBV19 and TRBJ2-6 provide the parts outside the CDR3, is DGGITQSPKYLFRKEGQNVTLSCEQNLNHDAMYWYRQDPGQGLRLIYYSQIVNDFQKGDIAEGYSVSREKKESFPLTVTSAQKNPTAFYLCASKRGRLAGEVSGANVLTFGAGSRLTVL.

The CDR3 DNA is TGTGCCAGCAGCTTACTTCTCGGGGAGCTGTTTTTT. Amino acid sequence: CASSLLLGELFF. This sequence joins TRBV7-3 and TRBJ2-2; D is ambiguous. The length of the CDR3 is 12 residues. Trimming took 2 bases from V and 7 from J, leaving 5 bases between them. CDR1 and CDR2 from the germline V gene are SGHTA and FQGTGA.

The chain is built from TRBV10-2 and TRBJ2-3; TRBD2 matches 9 bases. There are 16 residues in the CDR3. The junction had 5 bases not matched to a gene; V was cut back by 3 bases and J by 1 base. Germline CDR1 is WSHSY and CDR2 is SAAADI. The CDR3 here is CASSDGTSGRTDTQYF. CDR3 in DNA: TGCGCCAGCAGTGACGGCACTAGCGGGCGCACAGATACGCAGTATTTT.

The rearrangement uses TRBV6-1 and TRBJ2-5; D possibly corresponds to TRBD2 (5 bases). The V end was cut by 8 bases, the J end by 3 bases, with 16 bases between. CDR3 length: 14 residues. The germline V gene has CDR1 MNHNS and CDR2 SASEGT. For the CDR3, the DNA is TGTGCCAGCGGTCTGAGGGCCCCTAAAGAGACCCAGTACTTC. It encodes CASGLRAPKETQYF.

The rearrangement uses TRBV4-1 and TRBJ2-2; weak D call: TRBD1 (5 bases). Germline V lookup: CDR1 MGHRA, CDR2 YSYEKL. The length of the CDR3 is 14 residues. V lost 0 bases and J 4 bases, leaving 6 bases between the germline ends. The CDR3 DNA reads TGCGCCAGCAGCCAAGAAGGGGTCACCGGGGAGCTGTTTTTT. Translation: CASSQEGVTGELFF.

The V gene is TRBV9, the J gene TRBJ2-1, with D possibly being TRBD1 or TRBD2 (5 bases each). There are 16 residues in the CDR3. Germline V gene lookup returns CDR1 SGDLS and CDR2 YYNGEE. V shed 3 bases and J shed 4 bases, with 17 bases lying between them. The CDR3 DNA sequence: TGTGCCAGCAGCGCCTCCGGGACCCCAATTTACAATGAGCAGTTCTTC. This sequence encodes CASSASGTPIYNEQFF.

The chain has TRBV2 and TRBJ2-3; D gene unclear. CDR1 and CDR2 from the germline V gene are SNHLY and FYNNEI. V was trimmed by 4 bases and J by 2 bases, leaving 10 bases between them. The CDR3 spans 14 residues. DNA of the CDR3: TGTGCCAGCAGTGTACAGTTAAACACAGATACGCAGTATTTT. The encoded protein is CASSVQLNTDTQYF.

The chain couples TRBV18 to TRBJ1-1, with no clear D. Germline CDR1 KGHSH, CDR2 LQKENI. This CDR3 is 15 amino acids long. V was clipped by 3 bases and J by 1 base, with 12 bases between them. The CDR3 protein is CASSPTADTNTEAFF. CDR3 nucleotides: TGTGCCAGCTCACCTACGGCCGATACGAACACTGAAGCTTTCTTT.

The chain couples TRBV9 to TRBJ2-1; D is unresolved. This CDR3 comprises 15 residues. Between the trimmed V and J ends, which lost 2 bases and 1 base, there was a span of 10 bases. Germline V lookup: CDR1 SGDLS, CDR2 YYNGEE. CDR3 in DNA: TGTGCCAGCAGCGTCAGTCCGTGGTCCTACAATGAGCAGTTCTTC. Its translation: CASSVSPWSYNEQFF.

This clone was detected a few times. The rearrangement joins TRBV11-2 to TRBJ1-1; D is uncertain. Germline V gene sequence: CDR1 SGHAT, CDR2 FQNNGV. Trimming took off 6 bases at V and 3 bases at J, with 8 bases between the two ends. The CDR3 is made up of 12 amino acids. This chain's CDR3 is CASSIAYTEAFF. The DNA of the CDR3 is TGTGCCAGCAGTATTGCCTACACTGAAGCTTTCTTT.

This clone has just a few counts. The genes are TRBV21-1 and TRBJ2-7. TRBV21-1 is reported as a pseudogene. The CDR3 spans 17 residues. CDR3 DNA sequence: TGTGCCAGCAGCAGCCATGGGCGGCCCGGGCGCTCCTACGAGCAGTACTTC. The encoded protein is CASSSHGRPGRSYEQYF.

The genes are TRBV5-1 and TRBJ2-7, with TRBD1 matching over 10 bases. The CDR3 covers 14 residues. Germline V gene lookup returns CDR1 SGHRS and CDR2 YFSETQ. Germline trimming cut 4 bases from V and 4 bases from J; bases unmatched to any gene: 5. The CDR3 region is CASSMTGGGYEQYF. DNA of the CDR3: TGCGCCAGCAGCATGACAGGGGGCGGATACGAGCAGTACTTC. The full variable domain, rest sourced from reference TRBV5-1 and TRBJ2-7, is KAGVTQTPRYLIKTRGQQVTLSCSPISGHRSVSWYQQTPGQGLQFLFEYFSETQRNKGNFPGRFSGRQFSNSRSEMNVSTLELGDSALYLCASSMTGGGYEQYFGPGTRLTVT.

The J gene is TRBJ1-6, the V gene TRBV4-3; a weak D match, TRBD1 (6 bases). Trimming cost V 0 bases and J 9 bases, with 15 bases left between them. This CDR3 has 16 residues. The germline CDR1 and CDR2 sequences are LGHNA and YSLEER. The chain's CDR3 is CASSQEGGQRVSPLHF. CDR3 bases: TGCGCCAGCAGCCAAGAGGGGGGGCAGAGGGTTTCACCCCTCCACTTT.

V is TRBV5-1 and J is TRBJ2-5; no clear D. Per germline, CDR1 SGHRS and CDR2 YFSETQ. With 4 bases removed from V and 1 base from J, the gap between germline ends came to 8 bases. This CDR3 contains 13 residues. The CDR3 DNA is TGCGCCAGCAGCCAATCCCCCCAAGAGACCCAGTACTTC. This codes for CASSQSPQETQYF.

Concerning this clone itself: Sequence at one end of the junction differs from germline and may be a read error. The rearrangement joins TRBV7-7 to TRBJ1-5; the D gene is possibly TRBD1 (5 bases). Per the germline V gene, CDR1 is SSHAT and CDR2 is FNYEAQ (reference sequence). This CDR3 region has 13 residues. The CDR3 DNA follows: TGTGCTAGCAGCTTAGGGACCGATCAGCCCCAGCATTTT. Its protein is CASSLGTDQPQHF.

This chain uses TRBV7-6 with TRBJ2-5; TRBD1 matches 7 bases. V lost 2 bases and J lost 1; bases outside the gene matches: 4. The germline gives CDR1 SGHVS, CDR2 FNYEAQ. The CDR3 has 15 residues. The CDR3 coding sequence is TGTGCCAGCAGCTTAAACAGGGGCCTCCAAGAGACCCAGTACTTC. This codes for CASSLNRGLQETQYF.

Here the CDR3 reads CASSLMGNTEAFF. The CDR3 bases are TGTGCCAGCAGCTTAATGGGTAACACTGAAGCTTTCTTT. J is TRBJ1-1 and V is TRBV7-3; D unresolved. CDR3 size: 13 residues. Trimming pared 1 base from V and 2 bases from J, leaving 5 bases between. CDR1 is SGHTA and CDR2 is FQGTGA in the germline V gene.

This clone was counted between two and nine times. The J gene is TRBJ2-5, the V gene TRBV5-1, with TRBD1 matching 8 bases. The ends lost 3 bases at V and 4 bases at J; junction bases unmatched: 8. Looked up from germline, CDR1 is SGHRS and CDR2 is YFSETQ. The length of the CDR3 is 15 residues. CDR3 residues: CASSSYNRGLETQYF. CDR3 DNA sequence: TGCGCCAGCAGCTCCTATAACAGGGGGTTAGAGACCCAGTACTTC.

This sequence joins TRBV5-6 and TRBJ2-7, with 8 nucleotides matching TRBD1. The CDR3 consists of 14 residues. Germline V CDR1 and CDR2: SGHDT, YYEEEE. Losses at the gene ends were 5 bases for V and 0 bases for J; bases not matched to a gene: 4. The CDR3 loop reads CASSRTGISYEQYF. CDR3 DNA: TGTGCCAGCAGTAGGACAGGGATCTCCTACGAGCAGTACTTC.

This clone has just one count. The chain carries TRBV25-1 and TRBJ1-3; perhaps TRBD1 as D (6 bases). Trimming left V 8 bases short and J 9 bases short, with 17 bases between. This CDR3 region has 13 residues. From germline, CDR1 is MGHDK and CDR2 SYGVNS. The CDR3 region is CASGGGYRPTIYF. CDR3 sequence (DNA): TGTGCCAGCGGAGGGGGATATAGGCCCACCATATATTTT.